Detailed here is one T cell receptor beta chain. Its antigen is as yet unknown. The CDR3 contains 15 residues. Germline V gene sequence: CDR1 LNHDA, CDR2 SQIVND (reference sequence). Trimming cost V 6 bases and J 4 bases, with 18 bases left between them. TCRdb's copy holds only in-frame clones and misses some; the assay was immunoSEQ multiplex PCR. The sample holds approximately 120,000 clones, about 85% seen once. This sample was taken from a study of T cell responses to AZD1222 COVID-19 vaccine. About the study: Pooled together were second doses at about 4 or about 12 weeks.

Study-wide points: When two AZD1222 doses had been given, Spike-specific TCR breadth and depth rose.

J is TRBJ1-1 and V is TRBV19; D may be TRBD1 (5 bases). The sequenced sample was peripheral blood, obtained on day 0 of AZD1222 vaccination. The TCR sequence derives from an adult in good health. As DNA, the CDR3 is TGTGCCAGTAGGGGGGGTAGGGGAACCCTCACTGAAGCTTTCTTT. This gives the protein CASRGGRGTLTEAFF.